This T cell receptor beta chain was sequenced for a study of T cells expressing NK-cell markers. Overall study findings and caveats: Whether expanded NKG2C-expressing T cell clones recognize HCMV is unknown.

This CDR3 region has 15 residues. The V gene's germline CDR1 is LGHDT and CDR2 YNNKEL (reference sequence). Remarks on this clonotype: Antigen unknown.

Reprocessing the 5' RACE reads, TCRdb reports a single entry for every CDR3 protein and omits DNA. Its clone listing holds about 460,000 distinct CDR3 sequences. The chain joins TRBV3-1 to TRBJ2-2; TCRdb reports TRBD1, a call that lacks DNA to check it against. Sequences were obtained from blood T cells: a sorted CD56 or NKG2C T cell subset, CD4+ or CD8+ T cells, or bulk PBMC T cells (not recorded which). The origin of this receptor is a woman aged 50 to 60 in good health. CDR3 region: CASSQDRRRAGELFF.